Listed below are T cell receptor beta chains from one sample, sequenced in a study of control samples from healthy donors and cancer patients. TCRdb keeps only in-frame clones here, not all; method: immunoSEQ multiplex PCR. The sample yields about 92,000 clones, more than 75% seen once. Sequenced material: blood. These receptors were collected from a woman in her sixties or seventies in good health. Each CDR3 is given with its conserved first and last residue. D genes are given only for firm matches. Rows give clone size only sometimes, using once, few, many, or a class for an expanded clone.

CDR3aa: CASTLRDNASNSPLHF; CDR3nt: TGTGCCAGCACCCTCCGGGACAACGCCAGTAATTCACCCCTCCACTTT; j_gene: TRBJ1-6; abundance: -; d_gene: -; v_gene: TRBV6-6
CDR3aa: CASSFGNRGANSPLHF; CDR3nt: TGTGCCAGCAGCTTTGGCAACAGGGGGGCGAATTCACCCCTCCACTTT; j_gene: TRBJ1-6; abundance: -; d_gene: TRBD1; v_gene: TRBV7-6
CDR3aa: CASSSPGQAYNEQFF; CDR3nt: TGTGCCAGCAGCTCGCCGGGACAGGCCTACAATGAGCAGTTCTTC; j_gene: TRBJ2-1; abundance: -; d_gene: TRBD1; v_gene: TRBV5-4
CDR3aa: CASSLDRGRGRQETQYF; CDR3nt: TGTGCCAGCAGCTTAGACCGAGGGAGAGGGCGTCAAGAGACCCAGTACTTC; j_gene: TRBJ2-5; abundance: -; d_gene: -; v_gene: TRBV13
CDR3aa: CASSSPLGGRASDTQYF; CDR3nt: TGTGCCAGCAGTTCCCCATTAGGCGGGAGGGCCTCAGATACGCAGTATTTT; j_gene: TRBJ2-3; abundance: -; d_gene: TRBD2; v_gene: TRBV27
CDR3aa: CASSLGAPEKLFF; CDR3nt: TGTGCCAGCAGTTTAGGGGCACCTGAAAAACTGTTTTTT; j_gene: TRBJ1-4; abundance: -; d_gene: -; v_gene: TRBV28
CDR3aa: CASSLGLAAADTQYF; CDR3nt: TGTGCCAGCAGCTTGGGACTAGCGGCTGCAGATACGCAGTATTTT; j_gene: TRBJ2-3; abundance: -; d_gene: TRBD2; v_gene: TRBV5-5
CDR3aa: CASSTLATYEQYF; CDR3nt: TGTGCCAGCAGCACACTTGCCACCTACGAGCAGTACTTC; j_gene: TRBJ2-7; abundance: -; d_gene: -; v_gene: TRBV28
CDR3aa: CATRTTGGNTEAFF; CDR3nt: TGTGCCACCAGGACGACAGGGGGGAACACTGAAGCTTTCTTT; j_gene: TRBJ1-1; abundance: -; d_gene: TRBD1; v_gene: TRBV15
CDR3aa: CASVGQGASGNTIYF; CDR3nt: TGTGCCAGCGTGGGACAGGGAGCTTCTGGAAACACCATATATTTT; j_gene: TRBJ1-3; abundance: -; d_gene: TRBD1; v_gene: TRBV28
CDR3aa: CASSQTPGLAGETQYF; CDR3nt: TGCGCCAGCAGCCAAACTCCGGGACTAGCGGGGGAGACCCAGTACTTC; j_gene: TRBJ2-5; abundance: -; d_gene: TRBD2; v_gene: TRBV4-1
CDR3aa: CASTGATGNTIYF; CDR3nt: TGTGCCAGCACTGGGGCAACTGGAAACACCATATATTTT; j_gene: TRBJ1-3; abundance: few; d_gene: -; v_gene: TRBV9
CDR3aa: CASSLGSSGGFYNEQFF; CDR3nt: TGTGCCAGCAGCTTGGGGTCTAGCGGGGGGTTTTACAATGAGCAGTTCTTC; j_gene: TRBJ2-1; abundance: -; d_gene: TRBD2; v_gene: TRBV5-6
CDR3aa: CASSSGGTGRRVYGYTF; CDR3nt: TGTGCCAGCAGTTCAGGGGGGACAGGCCGTAGAGTCTATGGCTACACCTTC; j_gene: TRBJ1-2; abundance: -; d_gene: TRBD1; v_gene: TRBV27
CDR3aa: CASSGLLYFRTDTQYF; CDR3nt: TGTGCCAGCAGTGGACTATTATATTTTCGGACAGATACGCAGTATTTT; j_gene: TRBJ2-3; abundance: -; d_gene: -; v_gene: TRBV28
CDR3aa: CASSSKAGGREETQYF; CDR3nt: TGTGCCAGCAGCTCCAAGGCGGGGGGCCGAGAGGAGACCCAGTACTTC; j_gene: TRBJ2-5; abundance: -; d_gene: TRBD2; v_gene: TRBV7-2
CDR3aa: CASRETGTGNEKLFF; CDR3nt: TGTGCCAGCAGGGAGACCGGGACAGGGAACGAAAAACTGTTTTTT; j_gene: TRBJ1-4; abundance: -; d_gene: TRBD1; v_gene: TRBV2
CDR3aa: CASSLEPVKIAPLHF; CDR3nt: TGCGCCAGCAGCTTGGAGCCAGTCAAGATAGCACCCCTCCACTTT; j_gene: TRBJ1-6; abundance: -; d_gene: -; v_gene: TRBV5-1